Below, one TCR beta chain is given with its context. The data were obtained in a study of cytotoxic CD8 clonotypes in ibrutinib-treated CLL. Study as a whole: Partial response occurred in some 25 patients and complete response in 2; at median approximately 71 months, around 14 remained remitted and roughly 12 progressed.

TCRdb keeps only in-frame clones here, not all; method: immunoSEQ multiplex PCR. The sample includes roughly 160,000 clones, more than 80% seen only once; the top ten take 3.5% to 5.5%. V was cut by 4 bases and J by 0 bases, with 13 bases left in between. Germline V gene sequence: CDR1 SGHNT, CDR2 YYREEE (reference sequence). The CDR3 loop spans 15 amino acids. The material was PBMCs, obtained after 24 months of ibrutinib treatment. This chain connects TRBV5-4 to TRBJ1-1; no clear D. The clonotype originates from a human donor with chronic lymphocytic leukemia. CDR3 residues: CASSPEINMNTEAFF. CDR3 nucleotides: TGTGCCAGCAGCCCGGAGATTAACATGAACACTGAAGCTTTCTTT.